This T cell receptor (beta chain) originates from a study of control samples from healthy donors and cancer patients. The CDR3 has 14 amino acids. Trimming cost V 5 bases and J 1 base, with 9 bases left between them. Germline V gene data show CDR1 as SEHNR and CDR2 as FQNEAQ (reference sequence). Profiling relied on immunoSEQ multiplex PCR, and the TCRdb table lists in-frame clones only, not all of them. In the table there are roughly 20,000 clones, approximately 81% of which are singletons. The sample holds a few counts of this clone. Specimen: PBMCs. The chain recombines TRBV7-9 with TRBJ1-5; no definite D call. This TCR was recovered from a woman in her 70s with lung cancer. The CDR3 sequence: CASSPTESNQPQHF. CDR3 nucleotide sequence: TGTGCCAGCAGCCCTACGGAAAGCAATCAGCCCCAGCATTTT.